The 6 T cell receptor beta chains reported below all come from one sample, sequenced in a study of blood T cell repertoires in COVID-19. The protocol was immunoSEQ multiplex PCR, while the TCRdb copy is restricted to in-frame clones and leaves out a portion. The data contain around 220,000 clones, around 87% of them singletons. What was sequenced was PBMCs or T cells enriched from blood (not recorded which). These receptors all stem from a young man who had been exposed to COVID-19.

This clone was observed a few times. V usage is TRBV2 and J usage is TRBJ1-5; D is undetermined. CDR1 and CDR2 from the germline V gene are SNHLY and FYNNEI. Trimming shortened V by 7 bases and J by 2 bases, and 15 bases separated the two germline ends. This CDR3 has 15 amino acids. CDR3 in DNA: TGTGCCAGCAAGTTTGAGGGCGGAGGCAATCAGCCCCAGCATTTT. Translating it yields CASKFEGGGNQPQHF.

The chain recombines TRBV7-6 with TRBJ2-2; the D gene is possibly TRBD1 (5 bases). With 1 base removed from V and 1 base from J, the gap between germline ends came to 7 bases. Germline V gene data show CDR1 as SGHVS and CDR2 as FNYEAQ. The CDR3 sequence is 15 residues long. This CDR3 is CASSLVDRNTGELFF. The CDR3 DNA is TGTGCCAGCAGCTTAGTTGACAGGAACACCGGGGAGCTGTTTTTT.

The chain carries TRBV7-3 and TRBJ2-3, with D perhaps matching TRBD2 (5 bases). The CDR3 spans 15 residues. Trimming shortened V by 5 bases and J by 5 bases, and 17 bases separated the two germline ends. From germline, CDR1 is SGHTA and CDR2 FQGTGA. CDR3 in amino acids: CASSRGLPAQDTQYF. CDR3 DNA: TGTGCCAGCAGCAGAGGGTTGCCAGCACAAGATACGCAGTATTTT.

The rearrangement joins TRBV10-3 to TRBJ1-4; D is possibly TRBD1 (5 bases). With 10 bases removed from V and 4 bases from J, the gap between germline ends came to 22 bases. Germline V gene sequence: CDR1 ENHRY, CDR2 SYGVKD. The CDR3 has 16 amino acids. This CDR3 is CATSQGSGEGNEKLFF. DNA of the CDR3: TGTGCCACCTCCCAGGGCTCCGGGGAGGGTAATGAAAAACTGTTTTTT.

Here the CDR3 reads CASSQRLGGGASGANVLTF. CDR3 coding DNA: TGTGCCAGCAGCCAGCGGCTGGGCGGGGGGGCCTCTGGGGCCAACGTCCTGACTTTC. This rearrangement joins TRBV3-1 (or the pseudogene TRBV3-2) to TRBJ2-6; 9 nucleotides match TRBD2. The length of the CDR3 is 19 residues. The V segment lost 3 bases and the J segment 0 bases; nucleotides outside the gene matches: 9. CDR1 and CDR2 from the germline V gene are LGHDT and YNNKEL (reference sequence).

The J gene is TRBJ1-2, the V gene TRBV4-2; D gene ambiguous. Germline assignment: CDR1 LGHNA and CDR2 YNFKEQ. The CDR3 contains 15 residues. V was cut by 0 bases and J by 4 bases, with 12 bases left in between. The CDR3, as DNA: TGTGCCAGCAGCCAAGAAGGGCAGAGCGGCTATGGCTACACCTTC. This translates into CASSQEGQSGYGYTF.